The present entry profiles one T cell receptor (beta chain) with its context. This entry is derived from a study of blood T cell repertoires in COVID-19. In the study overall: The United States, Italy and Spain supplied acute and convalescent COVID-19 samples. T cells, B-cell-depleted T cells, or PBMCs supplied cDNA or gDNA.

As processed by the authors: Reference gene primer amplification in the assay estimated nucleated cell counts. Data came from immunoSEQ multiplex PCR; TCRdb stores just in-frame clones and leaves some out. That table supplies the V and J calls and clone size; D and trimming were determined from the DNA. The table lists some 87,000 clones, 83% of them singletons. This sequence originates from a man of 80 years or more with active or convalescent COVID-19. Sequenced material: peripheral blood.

The CDR3 nucleotides are TGTGCCAGCAGTGAGGACAGCTATGGCTACACCTTC. This gives the protein CASSEDSYGYTF. The V and J genes are TRBV2 and TRBJ1-2; D may be TRBD1 (6 bases). The CDR3 totals 12 residues. Germline assignment: CDR1 SNHLY and CDR2 FYNNEI. With 3 bases removed from V and 4 bases from J, the gap between germline ends came to 6 bases.